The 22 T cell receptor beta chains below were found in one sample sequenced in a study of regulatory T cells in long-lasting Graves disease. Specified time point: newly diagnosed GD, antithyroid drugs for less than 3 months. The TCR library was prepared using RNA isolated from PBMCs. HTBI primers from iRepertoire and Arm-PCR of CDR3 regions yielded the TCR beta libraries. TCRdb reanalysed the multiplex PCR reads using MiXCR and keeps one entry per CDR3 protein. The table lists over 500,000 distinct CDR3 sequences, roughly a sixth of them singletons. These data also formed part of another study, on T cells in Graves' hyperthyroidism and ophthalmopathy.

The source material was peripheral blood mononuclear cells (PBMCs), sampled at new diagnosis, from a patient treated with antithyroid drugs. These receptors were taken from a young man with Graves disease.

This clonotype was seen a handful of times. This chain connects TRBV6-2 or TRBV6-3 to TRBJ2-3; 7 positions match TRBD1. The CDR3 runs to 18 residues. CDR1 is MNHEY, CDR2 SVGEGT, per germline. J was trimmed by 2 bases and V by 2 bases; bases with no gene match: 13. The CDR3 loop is CASSYPPVNRGYTDTQYF. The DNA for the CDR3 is TGTGCCAGCAGTTACCCACCAGTTAACAGGGGATACACAGATACGCAGTATTTT.

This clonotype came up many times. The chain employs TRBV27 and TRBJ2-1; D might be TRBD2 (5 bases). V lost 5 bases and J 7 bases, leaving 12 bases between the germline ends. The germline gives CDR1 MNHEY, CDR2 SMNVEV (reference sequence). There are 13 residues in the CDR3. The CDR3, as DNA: TGTGCCAGCAGTCCAAGTACGGGGAATGAGCAGTTCTTC. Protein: CASSPSTGNEQFF.

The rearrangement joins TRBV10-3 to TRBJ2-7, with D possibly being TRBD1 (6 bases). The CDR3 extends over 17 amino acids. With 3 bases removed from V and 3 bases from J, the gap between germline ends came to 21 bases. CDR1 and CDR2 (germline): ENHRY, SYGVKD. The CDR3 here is CAISDLVRAGVHYEQYF. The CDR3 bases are TGTGCCATCAGTGACTTAGTACGGGCAGGGGTCCACTACGAGCAGTACTTC.

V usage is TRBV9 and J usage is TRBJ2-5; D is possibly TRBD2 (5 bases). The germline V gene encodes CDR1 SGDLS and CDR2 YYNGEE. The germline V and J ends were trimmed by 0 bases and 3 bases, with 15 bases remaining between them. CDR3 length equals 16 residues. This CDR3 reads CASSVGESSFKETQYF. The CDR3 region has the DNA TGTGCCAGCAGCGTAGGGGAGTCGTCGTTCAAAGAGACCCAGTACTTC.

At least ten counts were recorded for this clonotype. CDR3 in DNA: TGTGCCAGCAGCTTGGGGACAGGTGCTGAGCAGTTCTTC. Its protein is CASSLGTGAEQFF. J is TRBJ2-1 and V is TRBV11-2, with 8 bases aligning to TRBD1. The CDR3 length is 13 residues. V lost 3 bases, J lost 9 bases, and 4 bases stayed unmatched. Germline V gene lookup returns CDR1 SGHAT and CDR2 FQNNGV.

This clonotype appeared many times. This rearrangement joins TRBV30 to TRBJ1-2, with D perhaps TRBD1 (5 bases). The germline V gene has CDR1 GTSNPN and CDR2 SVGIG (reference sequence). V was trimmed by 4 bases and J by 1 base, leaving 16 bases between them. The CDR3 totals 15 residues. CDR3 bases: TGTGCCTGGACAGCCCCCAGGGAAAATAACTATGGCTACACCTTC. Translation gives CAWTAPRENNYGYTF.

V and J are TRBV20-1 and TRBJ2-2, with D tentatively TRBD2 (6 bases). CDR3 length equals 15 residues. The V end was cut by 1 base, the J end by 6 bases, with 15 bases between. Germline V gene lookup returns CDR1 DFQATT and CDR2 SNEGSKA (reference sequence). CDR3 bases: TGCAGTGCTAGAGGGGAACCGGGACTCCCCGGGGAGCTGTTTTTT. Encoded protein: CSARGEPGLPGELFF.

CDR3 sequence (DNA): TGTGCCAGCAGCTTAAGTCTGACCCCGTGGGAGACCCAGTACTTC. Residues: CASSLSLTPWETQYF. V usage is TRBV7-2 and J usage is TRBJ2-5, with D unclear. This CDR3 has 15 residues. The V and J ends lost 2 bases and 5 bases respectively, with 15 bases between them. CDR1 is SGHTA, CDR2 FQGNSA, per germline.

CDR3 protein: CASSLGDRVPAKNIQYF. The CDR3 coding sequence is TGTGCCAGCAGCTTAGGCGACAGGGTGCCAGCCAAAAACATTCAGTACTTC. V is TRBV13 and J is TRBJ2-4, with 7 bases that match TRBD1. The length of the CDR3 is 17 residues. V trimming: 0 bases; J trimming: 0 bases; junction bases outside the gene matches: 5. Germline lookup yields CDR1 PRHDT and CDR2 FYEKMQ (reference sequence).

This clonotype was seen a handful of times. CDR3 protein: CASSLTRNNEQFF. As DNA, the CDR3 is TGTGCCAGCAGCTTAACTAGAAACAATGAGCAGTTCTTC. This chain links TRBV7-3 with TRBJ2-1; D call uncertain. Germline lookup yields CDR1 SGHTA and CDR2 FQGTGA. V lost 0 bases and J 5 bases, leaving 5 bases between the germline ends. The CDR3 has 13 residues.

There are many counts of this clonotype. For the CDR3, the DNA is TGTGCCAGCAGTTTTTGGGGGGCGGAGGGGGAGCCCCAGCATTTT. It encodes CASSFWGAEGEPQHF. The chain combines TRBV27 with TRBJ1-5; D may be TRBD1 (6 bases). The germline CDR1 and CDR2 sequences are MNHEY and SMNVEV (reference sequence). The CDR3 is made up of 15 amino acids. Deletions cut 3 bases from V and 8 bases from J, with 17 bases between.

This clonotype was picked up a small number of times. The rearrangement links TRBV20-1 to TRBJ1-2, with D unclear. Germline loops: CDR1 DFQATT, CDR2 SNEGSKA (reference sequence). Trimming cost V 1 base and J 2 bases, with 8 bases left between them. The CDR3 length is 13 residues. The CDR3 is CSARGHQNYGYTF. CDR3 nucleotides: TGCAGTGCTAGAGGACACCAGAACTATGGCTACACCTTC.

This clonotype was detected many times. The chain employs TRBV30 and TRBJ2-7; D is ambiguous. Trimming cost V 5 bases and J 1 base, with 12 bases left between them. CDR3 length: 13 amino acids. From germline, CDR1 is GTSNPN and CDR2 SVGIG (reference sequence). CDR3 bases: TGTGCCTGGGCCTACCTGGGTTCCTACGAGCAGTACTTC. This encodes CAWAYLGSYEQYF.

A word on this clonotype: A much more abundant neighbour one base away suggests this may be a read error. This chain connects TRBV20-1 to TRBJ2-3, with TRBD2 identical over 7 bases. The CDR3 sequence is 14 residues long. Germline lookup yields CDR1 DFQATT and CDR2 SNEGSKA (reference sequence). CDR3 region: CSARGGGSTDTRYF. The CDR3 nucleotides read TGCAGTGCTAGAGGGGGGGGGAGCACAGATACGCGGTATTTT.

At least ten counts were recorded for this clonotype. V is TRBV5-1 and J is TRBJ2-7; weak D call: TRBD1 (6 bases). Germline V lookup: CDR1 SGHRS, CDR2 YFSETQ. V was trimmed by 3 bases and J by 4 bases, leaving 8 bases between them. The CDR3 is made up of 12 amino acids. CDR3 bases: TGCGCCAGCAGCTACCAGGGGTACGAGCAGTACTTC. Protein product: CASSYQGYEQYF. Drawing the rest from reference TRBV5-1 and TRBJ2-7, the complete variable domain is KAGVTQTPRYLIKTRGQQVTLSCSPISGHRSVSWYQQTPGQGLQFLFEYFSETQRNKGNFPGRFSGRQFSNSRSEMNVSTLELGDSALYLCASSYQGYEQYFGPGTRLTVT.

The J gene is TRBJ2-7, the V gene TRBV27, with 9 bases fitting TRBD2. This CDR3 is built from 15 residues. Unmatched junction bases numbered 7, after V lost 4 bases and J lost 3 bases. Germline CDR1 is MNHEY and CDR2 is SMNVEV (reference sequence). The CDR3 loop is CASSSSGLAIYEQYF. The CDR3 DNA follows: TGTGCCAGCAGTTCCTCGGGACTAGCAATCTACGAGCAGTACTTC.

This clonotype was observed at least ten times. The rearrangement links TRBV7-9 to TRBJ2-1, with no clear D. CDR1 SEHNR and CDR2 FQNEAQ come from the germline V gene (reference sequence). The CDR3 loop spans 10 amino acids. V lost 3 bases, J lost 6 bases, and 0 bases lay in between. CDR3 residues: CASSFNEQFF. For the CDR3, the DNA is TGTGCCAGCAGCTTCAATGAGCAGTTCTTC.

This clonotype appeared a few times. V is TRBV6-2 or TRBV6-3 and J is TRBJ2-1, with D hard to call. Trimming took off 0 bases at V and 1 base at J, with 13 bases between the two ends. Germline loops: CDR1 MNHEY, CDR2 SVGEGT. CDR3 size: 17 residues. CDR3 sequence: CASSYSTGGVSYNEQFF. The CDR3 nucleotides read TGTGCCAGCAGTTACTCCACGGGTGGGGTTTCCTACAATGAGCAGTTCTTC.

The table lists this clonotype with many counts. CDR3 sequence (DNA): TGTGCCAGCAGCCAAGTCTCAGATACGCAGTATTTT. Translating gives CASSQVSDTQYF. The chain couples TRBV3-1 to TRBJ2-3; D is uncertain. CDR3 length equals 12 residues. Germline CDR1 is LGHDT and CDR2 is YNNKEL (reference sequence). Trimming took off 1 base at V and 4 bases at J, with 3 bases between the two ends.

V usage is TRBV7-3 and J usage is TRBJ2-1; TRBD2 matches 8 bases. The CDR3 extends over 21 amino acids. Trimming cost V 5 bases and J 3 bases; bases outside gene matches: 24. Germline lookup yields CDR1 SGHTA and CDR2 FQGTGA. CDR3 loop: CASSPTQLIRRLAKDYNEQFF. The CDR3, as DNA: TGTGCCAGCAGCCCTACCCAGCTCATTCGGCGACTAGCGAAAGACTACAATGAGCAGTTCTTC.

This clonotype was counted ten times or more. Here the CDR3 reads CASSLYGRGGTGELFF. The CDR3 DNA sequence: TGTGCCAGCAGTTTATACGGGAGAGGGGGCACCGGGGAGCTGTTTTTT. The chain uses TRBV12-3 or TRBV12-4 and TRBJ2-2, with D perhaps assigned TRBD1 or TRBD2 (6 bases each). V gave up 2 bases and J gave up 4 bases, with 14 bases separating them. This CDR3 is 16 amino acids long.

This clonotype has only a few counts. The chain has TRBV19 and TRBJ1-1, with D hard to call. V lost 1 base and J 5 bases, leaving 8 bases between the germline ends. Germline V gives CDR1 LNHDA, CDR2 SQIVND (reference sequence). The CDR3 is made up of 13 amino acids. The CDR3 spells CASSIASLTEAFF. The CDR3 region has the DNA TGTGCCAGTAGTATAGCCAGCCTGACTGAAGCTTTCTTT.